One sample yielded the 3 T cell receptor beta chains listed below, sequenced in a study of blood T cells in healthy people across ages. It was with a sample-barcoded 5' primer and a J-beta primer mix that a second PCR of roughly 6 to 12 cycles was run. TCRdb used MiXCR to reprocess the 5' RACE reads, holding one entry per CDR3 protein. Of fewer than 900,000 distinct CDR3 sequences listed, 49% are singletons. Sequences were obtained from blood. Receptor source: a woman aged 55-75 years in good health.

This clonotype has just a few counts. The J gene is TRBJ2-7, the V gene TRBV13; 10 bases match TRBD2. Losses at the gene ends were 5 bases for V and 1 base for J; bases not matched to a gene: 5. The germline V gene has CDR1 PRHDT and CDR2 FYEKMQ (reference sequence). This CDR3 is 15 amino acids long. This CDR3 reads CASSEGLAESYEQYF. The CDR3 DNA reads TGTGCCAGCAGCGAAGGACTAGCGGAGTCCTACGAGCAGTACTTC.

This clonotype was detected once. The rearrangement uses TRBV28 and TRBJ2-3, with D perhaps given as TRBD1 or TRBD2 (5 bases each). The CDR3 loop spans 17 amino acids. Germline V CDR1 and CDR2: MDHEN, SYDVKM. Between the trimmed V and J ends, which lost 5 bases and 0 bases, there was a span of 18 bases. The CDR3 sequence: CASSTWDLRASTDTQYF. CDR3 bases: TGTGCCAGCAGTACCTGGGACCTCCGTGCTAGCACAGATACGCAGTATTTT.

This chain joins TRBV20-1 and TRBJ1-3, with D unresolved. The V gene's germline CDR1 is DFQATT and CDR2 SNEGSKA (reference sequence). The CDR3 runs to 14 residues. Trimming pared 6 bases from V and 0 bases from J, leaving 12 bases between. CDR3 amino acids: CSAAGPYSGNTIYF. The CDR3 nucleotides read TGCAGTGCCGCCGGACCTTACTCTGGAAACACCATATATTTT.